Listed below are T cell receptor beta chains from one sample, sequenced in a study of graft-versus-host responses after intestinal transplantation. Clones were read by immunoSEQ multiplex PCR, and TCRdb kept only the in-frame ones, dropping some. Of 14,000 to 15,000 clones listed, more than 90% are singletons. The sequencing here drew on PBMCs, taken 9 days after transplant. Receptor source: a human patient who received an intestinal transplant, so some T cells may come from the graft donor. The CDR3 runs from the conserved cysteine through the conserved F or W. The order of the fields is clone size, V gene, D gene, J gene, CDR3 protein, CDR3 DNA. D genes are given only for firm matches. Rows give clone size only sometimes, using once, few, many, or a class for an expanded clone.

abundance: .
v_gene: TRBV27
d_gene: TRBD2
j_gene: TRBJ2-3
CDR3aa: CASSLLTSVTTDTQYF
CDR3nt: TGTGCCAGCAGTTTATTGACTAGCGTTACCACAGATACGCAGTATTTT

abundance: few
v_gene: TRBV7-9
d_gene: .
j_gene: TRBJ1-2
CDR3aa: CASTGYDVYGYTF
CDR3nt: TGTGCCAGCACGGGATACGATGTCTATGGCTACACCTTC

abundance: .
v_gene: TRBV11-3
d_gene: TRBD2
j_gene: TRBJ2-1
CDR3aa: CASSGPSPGLAGVSNEQFF
CDR3nt: TGTGCCAGCAGCGGCCCTTCTCCGGGACTAGCGGGAGTCAGCAATGAGCAGTTCTTC

abundance: .
v_gene: TRBV6-1
d_gene: .
j_gene: TRBJ1-4
CDR3aa: CASSEGVRHINEKLFF
CDR3nt: TGTGCCAGCAGTGAAGGTGTCCGCCACATTAATGAAAAACTGTTTTTT

abundance: .
v_gene: TRBV5-1
d_gene: .
j_gene: TRBJ1-1
CDR3aa: CASSLGHRNTEAFF
CDR3nt: TGCGCCAGCAGCTTGGGACACCGGAACACTGAAGCTTTCTTT

abundance: .
v_gene: TRBV13
d_gene: .
j_gene: TRBJ2-7
CDR3aa: CASSETGIGAHEQYF
CDR3nt: TGTGCCAGCAGCGAGACAGGTATCGGCGCCCACGAGCAGTACTTC

abundance: few
v_gene: TRBV19
d_gene: .
j_gene: TRBJ1-3
CDR3aa: CASRRGAGNTIYF
CDR3nt: TGTGCCAGTAGACGAGGGGCTGGAAACACCATATATTTT

abundance: .
v_gene: TRBV30
d_gene: .
j_gene: TRBJ2-2
CDR3aa: CAWWLGAGELFF
CDR3nt: TGTGCCTGGTGGCTAGGGGCCGGGGAGCTGTTTTTT

abundance: .
v_gene: TRBV6-1
d_gene: .
j_gene: TRBJ1-5
CDR3aa: CASSAEQGMGSNQPQHF
CDR3nt: TGTGCCAGCAGTGCGGAACAGGGTATGGGTAGCAATCAGCCCCAGCATTTT

abundance: .
v_gene: TRBV7-8
d_gene: TRBD2
j_gene: TRBJ2-7
CDR3aa: CASSLGLLYEQYF
CDR3nt: TGTGCCAGCAGCTTGGGACTATTGTACGAGCAGTACTTC

abundance: .
v_gene: TRBV4-1
d_gene: .
j_gene: TRBJ2-7
CDR3aa: CASSQDGTKPVYEQYF
CDR3nt: TGCGCCAGCAGCCAAGACGGGACAAAACCGGTGTACGAGCAGTACTTC

abundance: .
v_gene: TRBV6-5
d_gene: TRBD1
j_gene: TRBJ1-1
CDR3aa: CASKTTGGFFRAFF
CDR3nt: TGTGCCAGCAAAACGACAGGGGGTTTCTTTAGAGCTTTCTTT

abundance: .
v_gene: TRBV30
d_gene: TRBD1
j_gene: TRBJ1-1
CDR3aa: CAWYRGRVLSDTEAFF
CDR3nt: TGTGCCTGGTACAGGGGGCGGGTATTGTCGGACACTGAAGCTTTCTTT

abundance: .
v_gene: TRBV19
d_gene: .
j_gene: TRBJ1-1
CDR3aa: CASHSGAAEAFF
CDR3nt: TGTGCCAGTCACTCGGGGGCTGCTGAAGCTTTCTTT

abundance: .
v_gene: TRBV27
d_gene: .
j_gene: TRBJ1-1
CDR3aa: CASSYFASTATEAFF
CDR3nt: TGTGCCAGCAGTTATTTTGCATCGACAGCCACTGAAGCTTTCTTT

abundance: .
v_gene: TRBV5-1
d_gene: .
j_gene: TRBJ1-2
CDR3aa: CASSLSGGGNLGYGYTF
CDR3nt: TGCGCCAGCAGCTTGTCCGGAGGAGGGAACCTGGGCTATGGCTACACCTTC

abundance: .
v_gene: TRBV19
d_gene: .
j_gene: TRBJ1-1
CDR3aa: CASSMRGGGTEAFF
CDR3nt: TGTGCCAGTAGTATGAGGGGAGGTGGCACTGAAGCTTTCTTT

abundance: once
v_gene: TRBV5-1
d_gene: TRBD1
j_gene: TRBJ1-1
CDR3aa: CASSLYRGLAEAFF
CDR3nt: TGCGCCAGCAGCTTGTACAGGGGGCTTGCTGAAGCTTTCTTT

abundance: .
v_gene: TRBV4-1
d_gene: .
j_gene: TRBJ1-3
CDR3aa: CASSHTGNTIYF
CDR3nt: TGCGCCAGCAGCCACACTGGAAACACCATATATTTT

abundance: .
v_gene: TRBV10-3
d_gene: .
j_gene: TRBJ2-7
CDR3aa: CATLEVVQYF
CDR3nt: TGTGCCACTCTGGAGGTGGTGCAGTACTTC

abundance: .
v_gene: TRBV28
d_gene: TRBD1
j_gene: TRBJ2-7
CDR3aa: CASSFPSPGGVFYEQYF
CDR3nt: TGTGCCAGCAGTTTCCCTTCTCCAGGGGGCGTCTTTTACGAGCAGTACTTC

abundance: .
v_gene: TRBV7-2
d_gene: TRBD1
j_gene: TRBJ2-7
CDR3aa: CASSLRTGDYEQYF
CDR3nt: TGTGCCAGCAGCTTAAGGACAGGGGACTACGAGCAGTACTTC

abundance: .
v_gene: TRBV19
d_gene: .
j_gene: TRBJ1-1
CDR3aa: CASKGGRATEAFF
CDR3nt: TGTGCCAGTAAGGGAGGCAGGGCCACTGAAGCTTTCTTT

abundance: .
v_gene: TRBV15
d_gene: .
j_gene: TRBJ2-7
CDR3aa: CATSPGRPGDEQYF
CDR3nt: TGTGCCACCAGCCCGGGTCGTCCGGGGGACGAGCAGTACTTC

abundance: .
v_gene: TRBV6-6
d_gene: .
j_gene: TRBJ2-1
CDR3aa: CASSSSRGDNEQFF
CDR3nt: TGTGCCAGCAGTTCGTCCAGGGGAGACAATGAGCAGTTCTTC

abundance: .
v_gene: TRBV28
d_gene: TRBD2
j_gene: TRBJ2-5
CDR3aa: CASTFAGGETQYF
CDR3nt: TGTGCCAGCACCTTTGCGGGGGGGGAGACCCAGTACTTC

abundance: .
v_gene: TRBV7-6
d_gene: .
j_gene: TRBJ2-1
CDR3aa: CASSLTQGSYNEQFF
CDR3nt: TGTGCCAGCAGCTTGACCCAGGGTTCCTACAATGAGCAGTTCTTC

abundance: .
v_gene: TRBV27
d_gene: .
j_gene: TRBJ2-7
CDR3aa: CASSRGTLIYEQYF
CDR3nt: TGTGCCAGCAGCCGTGGGACACTTATCTACGAGCAGTACTTC

abundance: .
v_gene: TRBV7-9
d_gene: .
j_gene: TRBJ2-2
CDR3aa: CASSLAFMELFF
CDR3nt: TGTGCCAGCAGCTTAGCTTTTATGGAGCTGTTTTTT

abundance: .
v_gene: TRBV10-2
d_gene: .
j_gene: TRBJ1-1
CDR3aa: CASSGAGTEAFF
CDR3nt: TGCGCCAGCAGTGGGGCGGGGACTGAAGCTTTCTTT

abundance: .
v_gene: TRBV7-8
d_gene: .
j_gene: TRBJ2-7
CDR3aa: CASSGGPSSYEQYF
CDR3nt: TGTGCCAGCAGCGGGGGGCCTAGTTCCTACGAGCAGTACTTC

abundance: .
v_gene: TRBV11-2
d_gene: TRBD2
j_gene: TRBJ2-7
CDR3aa: CASSLWGEGPIYEQYF
CDR3nt: TGTGCCAGCAGCTTATGGGGGGAGGGCCCAATCTACGAGCAGTACTTC

abundance: .
v_gene: TRBV19
d_gene: .
j_gene: TRBJ1-1
CDR3aa: CASNWISPGTEAFF
CDR3nt: TGTGCCAGTAATTGGATCTCCCCGGGCACTGAAGCTTTCTTT

abundance: once
v_gene: TRBV19
d_gene: TRBD1
j_gene: TRBJ2-7
CDR3aa: CASSPNGQGNYEQYF
CDR3nt: TGTGCCAGTAGTCCTAACGGACAGGGGAACTACGAGCAGTACTTC

abundance: once
v_gene: TRBV6-5
d_gene: TRBD2
j_gene: TRBJ2-3
CDR3aa: CASSLAVSSTDTQYF
CDR3nt: TGTGCCAGCAGTCTAGCGGTTTCTAGCACAGATACGCAGTATTTT

abundance: .
v_gene: TRBV30
d_gene: .
j_gene: TRBJ2-7
CDR3aa: CAWSRQGLSSYEQYF
CDR3nt: TGTGCCTGGAGCCGGCAGGGCTTAAGCTCCTACGAGCAGTACTTC

abundance: once
v_gene: TRBV7-9
d_gene: .
j_gene: TRBJ2-3
CDR3aa: CASSPPVSTDTQYF
CDR3nt: TGTGCCAGCAGCCCCCCCGTAAGCACAGATACGCAGTATTTT

abundance: .
v_gene: TRBV9
d_gene: TRBD1
j_gene: TRBJ2-3
CDR3aa: CASSQRPGQLTDTQYF
CDR3nt: TGTGCCAGCAGCCAAAGACCGGGACAGCTCACAGATACGCAGTATTTT

abundance: .
v_gene: TRBV10-3
d_gene: TRBD2
j_gene: TRBJ2-5
CDR3aa: CAISEASGRETQYF
CDR3nt: TGTGCCATCAGTGAGGCTAGCGGGAGAGAGACCCAGTACTTC

abundance: .
v_gene: TRBV27
d_gene: .
j_gene: TRBJ2-1
CDR3aa: CASSREVWNEQFF
CDR3nt: TGTGCCAGCAGCCGTGAGGTTTGGAATGAGCAGTTCTTC

abundance: .
v_gene: TRBV11-2
d_gene: TRBD2
j_gene: TRBJ2-3
CDR3aa: CASSLRTSGATDTQYF
CDR3nt: TGTGCCAGCAGCCTCCGGACTAGCGGGGCGACAGATACGCAGTATTTT

abundance: .
v_gene: TRBV28
d_gene: .
j_gene: TRBJ1-1
CDR3aa: CASSFTRTGTEVFF
CDR3nt: TGTGCCAGCAGTTTCACCCGAACGGGGACTGAAGTTTTCTTT

abundance: .
v_gene: TRBV9
d_gene: .
j_gene: TRBJ1-1
CDR3aa: CASSDSYSEAEGTEAFF
CDR3nt: TGTGCCAGCAGCGATAGTTATTCAGAGGCGGAAGGCACTGAAGCTTTCTTT

abundance: .
v_gene: TRBV29-1
d_gene: .
j_gene: TRBJ2-2
CDR3aa: CSADRQGEGTGELFF
CDR3nt: TGCAGCGCCGACCGTCAGGGGGAGGGCACCGGGGAGCTGTTTTTT

abundance: .
v_gene: TRBV7-8
d_gene: .
j_gene: TRBJ1-3
CDR3aa: CASSPGLISGNTIYF
CDR3nt: TGTGCCAGCAGCCCAGGACTCATCTCTGGAAACACCATATATTTT

abundance: once
v_gene: TRBV6-5
d_gene: .
j_gene: TRBJ2-7
CDR3aa: CASSYSSGAVYEQYF
CDR3nt: TGTGCCAGCAGTTACTCGTCGGGGGCTGTCTACGAGCAGTACTTC

abundance: .
v_gene: TRBV7-3
d_gene: TRBD1
j_gene: TRBJ2-3
CDR3aa: CASSLMGRGTDTQYF
CDR3nt: TGTGCCAGCAGCTTAATGGGCAGGGGGACAGATACGCAGTATTTT

abundance: once
v_gene: TRBV21-1
d_gene: .
j_gene: TRBJ2-5
CDR3aa: CASWCRDRDWEQYF
CDR3nt: TGTGCCAGCTGGTGCCGGGACAGGGATTGGGAGCAGTACTTC

abundance: .
v_gene: TRBV27
d_gene: .
j_gene: TRBJ2-7
CDR3aa: CASSRLGGASHEQYF
CDR3nt: TGTGCCAGCAGTCGCCTCGGAGGTGCTAGTCACGAGCAGTACTTC

abundance: .
v_gene: TRBV7-6
d_gene: .
j_gene: TRBJ1-4
CDR3aa: CASSQQRGNEKLFF
CDR3nt: TGTGCCAGCAGTCAACAGAGAGGGAATGAAAAACTGTTTTTT

abundance: .
v_gene: TRBV14
d_gene: .
j_gene: TRBJ2-3
CDR3aa: CASSQERVGDTQYF
CDR3nt: TGTGCCAGCAGCCAAGAAAGGGTAGGAGATACGCAGTATTTT

abundance: .
v_gene: TRBV28
d_gene: .
j_gene: TRBJ2-7
CDR3aa: CASSPFGGPYEQYF
CDR3nt: TGTGCCAGCAGTCCCTTTGGCGGACCCTACGAGCAGTACTTC